This TCR beta chain was documented in a study of cytomegalovirus exposure and HLA in healthy donors (dated by TCRdb to 2017 to 2019). At the level of the whole study: An earlier analysis of some 620 of the donors reported under 300 Gb of sequence data and approximately 120 million unique TCR beta sequences obtained from 150 million to 200 million T cells. An early release that covered 500 to 800 HLA-typed donors contained about 300 gigabases of sequencing data and tens of millions of unique TCR sequences. Among the roughly 400 genotyped donors, around 81% belonged to the genetic ancestry cluster associated with self-reported Caucasian donors. The study aimed to test whether cataloging public T cell receptors could reveal signatures of past pathogen exposure. The study profiled the T cell repertoires of 500 to 800 subjects by immunosequencing and related them to cytomegalovirus serostatus. A separate validation cohort of over 95 different subjects was used in addition to the approximately 670-subject first cohort. High-throughput TCR immunosequencing, statistical association of individual TCRs with disease status, and machine learning were combined to predict cytomegalovirus infection status. To study patterns of TCR occurrence, a later analysis re-analyzed previously published TCR beta repertoires from around 670 donors and added high-resolution HLA genotyping. In the later analysis, no new phenotypic data were used to find candidate immune exposures; instead, reliance was placed on TCR beta sequences and their occurrence across donors. In an earlier analysis of 500 to 650 of the donors, high-throughput TCR beta sequencing was used to judge whether each TCR beta V gene segment behaved as functional or pseudogenic. Alongside the repertoire data, information on donor age, sex, ethnicity and CMV serostatus was compiled. In a later genetic analysis, genome-wide SNP genotypes for about 60% of the 666 donors were used, and that subset was treated as a discovery cohort. All discovery cohort repertoires had been generated using a single sequencing platform. HLA typing included class I and class II loci at four-digit resolution. Typing coverage varied by locus: about 629-630 donors for A, B, C, DRB1 and DQB1; 500 to 550 for DQA1; over 600 for DPA1; approximately 450 for DPB1. About five DR-DQ haplotypes were treated as single units for association and clustering because of strong linkage in the cohort. Among roughly 400 genotyped donors of the cohort, an average of roughly 240,000 unique TCR beta nucleotide sequences were sequenced per donor, roughly 18% of them non-productive. Overall study outcomes, separate from this receptor: A few of the identified cytomegalovirus-associated TCR beta chains were confirmed in vitro to be specific for cytomegalovirus antigens. An earlier analysis of some 590 of the donors showed that most TCR beta V segments appeared in productive rearrangements either about 87% or about 30% of the time, which broadly matched IMGT annotations. CMV serostatus was the only immune exposure information available for the cohort. Roughly uniform sequencing depth across donors was assumed in presence/absence analyses, although this assumption may not hold. According to the authors, the approach could potentially be generalized to other disease states and immunological phenotypes. According to a later analysis, TCR association rates differed among HLA loci, with DRB1 alleles showing the most associated TCRs and HLA-C alleles showing the fewest. In a later analysis, several top co-occurrence clusters were reported to appear linked to parvovirus B19, influenza, CMV and Epstein-Barr virus. The classifier was reported to diagnose cytomegalovirus status with high specificity and sensitivity in both the original and validation cohorts. In this cohort, only TCR beta chains were sequenced, and detectable features were limited by the absence of alpha or paired-chain data. Linkage disequilibrium might explain the correlated functional status among segregating V segments, but an unknown experimental factor could not be excluded. An association between a missense DCLRE1C variant and V-gene and J-gene trimming of TCR beta chains was found in a later genetic analysis and replicated in an independent cohort. When HLA alleles, especially DR and DQ, strongly co-occurred, attributing TCR associations to individual alleles was difficult. Compared with equally common non-associated chains, HLA-associated TCR beta chains in a later analysis were more clonally expanded and had lower generation probabilities. A further reported finding was that TCR beta sequences accurately predicted the HLA-A and HLA-B alleles for most subjects in the first cohort. Some IMGT-functional V segments, including TRBV6-2 and TRBV6-3, could not be distinguished by the 87-base-pair reads and were therefore excluded. A later analysis associated about 17,000 TCR beta sequences with specific HLA alleles at a false discovery rate of 0.05. In a later genetic analysis, fewer N-insertions in productive TCRs were reported among donors in an Asian-associated ancestry cluster than the roughly 700-donor mean. In the study, some 180 TCR beta chains were listed as associated with cytomegalovirus. A cluster of highly shared sequence variants was judged likely to represent a technical artifact of the sequencing pipeline. Because counts were too low, roughly 18 rarely observed V segments, including chromosome 9 orphons, were left out of the earlier analysis of a few hundred of the donors. Most TCR sequences were observed very rarely across donors, whereas some public TCRs were present in many individuals. A later analysis found that most CMV-associated TCR beta chains appeared HLA-restricted, with HLA associations seemingly driven largely by CMV exposure. Because HLA typing was missing for some donors at each locus, association tests included only the typed subset.

CDR1 and CDR2, looked up from the germline V gene, are SGHNT and YENEEA. The CDR3 measures 13 amino acids from cysteine to phenylalanine. The only DNA kept is the CDR3, 39 bases in frame from the first base. V is cut by 5 bases and J by 2 bases, and the space between the germline ends is 9 bases. The library was produced with the immunoSEQ multiplex PCR assay. A mixture of 60 forward primers for TCR Vbeta segments and 13 reverse primers for TCR Jbeta segments was used in the multiplex PCR. The CDR3 region of rearranged TCR beta genes was amplified from genomic DNA by a multiplex PCR assay. The Illumina HiSeq System was used to sequence the amplified TCR beta libraries as 87-base-pair reads. On the study's bioinformatics: A later analysis counted approximately 84 million unique TCR beta chains across the 666 repertoires, and roughly 11 million of these chains were shared by at least two donors. Raw reads were error-corrected and collapsed into unique sequences by a nearest-neighbor algorithm in which closely related sequences were merged to remove PCR and sequencing errors. V, D and J gene segments were assigned by aligning CDR3 sequences to IMGT reference sequences. For a sequence to be retained, at least a six-nucleotide match to both a V gene segment and a J gene segment was required. Rearrangements were classified as productive when the CDR3 lacked stop codons and remained in frame with V and J, and all other rearrangements were classified as non-productive. Following IMGT convention, CDR3 was defined as the stretch from the second conserved V-encoded cysteine to the conserved J-encoded phenylalanine. The earlier analysis of 587 of the donors excluded sequences that lacked an unambiguous match to a single V gene segment. An earlier analysis of 550 to 650 of the donors classified V segments as functional when productive rearrangements were above 56.7% and as segregating when the standard deviation between donors was above 5%. To diagnose cytomegalovirus status from the catalog of TCR beta chain sequences, a statistical classification framework was built. In a later analysis, TCR nucleotide sequences were compared against IMGT/GENE-DB human TR gene sequences so that V and J genes could be assigned. The TCRdist pipeline was used in a later analysis to assign CDR3 sequences and most-parsimonious VDJ recombination scenarios. In a later analysis, each TCR beta chain was defined by its CDR3 amino acid sequence together with its V-gene family, and reads lacking a unique V-gene family were excluded. In a later analysis, some 600 highly shared, low-generation-probability nucleotide sequences were removed to address suspected cross-contamination and a sequencing artifact. In a later analysis, a clonal expansion index for each public chain was calculated from normalized within-repertoire ranks of inferred template counts. A later analysis computed generation probabilities with a VDJ recombination model fitted to out-of-frame rearrangements, and checked the results against IGoR. Hypergeometric tests were used in a later analysis to score TCR-TCR, TCR-HLA and TCR-CMV co-occurrence, with a repertoire-size bias correction applied to the TCR pairs. To estimate false discovery rates, a later analysis permuted the HLA or CMV assignments 20 times. In a later analysis, co-occurring TCRs were grouped using DBSCAN, with TCRdist sequence similarity added in when clustering inside HLA-allele-positive subsets. For co-occurrence clustering, repertoires with fewer than 30,000 or more than 120,000 public chains were excluded, along with roughly 5 repertoires with anomalous nucleotide sharing. TCRdb mirrors the immuneACCESS table, restricted to in-frame sequences. Some clones are absent from its copies; in checked studies, under half trace to an unresolved V gene, and the reason for the others is unknown. That table supplies the V and J calls and clone size; D and trimming were determined from the DNA. The table for this sample lists fewer than 200,000 clones; around 80% of them were counted only once. The ten largest make up roughly 4.8% of the sample.

The cohort was made up of around 720 healthy bone marrow donors. At the time of sampling, all cohort members were nominally healthy, though unrecorded immune exposures were likely present. The donor tested CMV seropositive, placing the donor among the 310 or so seropositive members of the cohort. A peripheral blood sample was collected from each donor, and TCR beta sequencing was performed on peripheral blood mononuclear cells. The Qiagen DNeasy Blood Extraction Kit was used to extract genomic DNA from the blood cell samples. This clone was observed once. Its target antigen remains unknown. No much larger clonotype is one base removed from it; base qualities were not supplied.

Specimen: PBMCs. The source is a woman in her forties or fifties in good health and CMV-seropositive. The receptor chain draws on TRBV11-3 and TRBJ1-1, with the D gene call left open. The sequenced DNA: TGTGCCAGCAGCCCTAGACCCAACACTGAAGCTTTCTTT. Translated, this gives CASSPRPNTEAFF.